These T cell receptor beta chains were read from a single sample in a study of T cell responses to AZD1222 COVID-19 vaccine. Here immunoSEQ multiplex PCR was the method, and the copy in TCRdb shows in-frame clones only, minus some. The data show about 93,000 clones, just under 90% seen once. The source material was peripheral blood, sampled on day 0 of MenACWY control vaccination. The origin of the receptors is an adult in good health. CDR3s include the opening cysteine and the closing phenylalanine or tryptophan. Each record gives: D gene, V gene, clone size, J gene, CDR3 DNA, CDR3 protein. The D gene is left open where the match is weak. Not every row has a clone size; where given, it reads once, few, many or a size class.

>TRBD1|TRBV19|NA|TRBJ1-1
TGTGCCAGTAGCCTTCCAAGGGGGCAGAGGACTGAAGCTTTCTTT
CASSLPRGQRTEAFF
>NA|TRBV7-9|NA|TRBJ1-1
TGTGCCAGCAGCGCTGCGGGGCGCGCTGAAGCTTTCTTT
CASSAAGRAEAFF
>NA|TRBV5-4|NA|TRBJ1-1
TGTGCCAGCAGCTTTCCGGGACGGAACACTGAAGCTTTCTTT
CASSFPGRNTEAFF
>TRBD2|TRBV13|NA|TRBJ2-5
TGTGCCAGCAGCTTAGTTAGTCTAGCGGGGCGGCAAGAGACCCAGTACTTC
CASSLVSLAGRQETQYF
>TRBD2|TRBV15|NA|TRBJ2-1
TGTGCCACCAGCAGAGATGGGACTAGCAAGAGCTCCTACAATGAGCAGTTCTTC
CATSRDGTSKSSYNEQFF
>TRBD2|TRBV4-3|once|TRBJ2-3
TGCGCCAGCAGCCAACAGCTAGCGGGGGGGACAGATACGCAGTATTTT
CASSQQLAGGTDTQYF
>NA|TRBV4-1|few|TRBJ2-2
TGCGCCAGCAGCCAGGCAGCCCTGAACACCGGGGAGCTGTTTTTT
CASSQAALNTGELFF
>NA|TRBV7-2|NA|TRBJ2-1
TGTGCCAGCAGCTTGCTCCGGGGTCGGGCCCACAATGAGCAGTTCTTC
CASSLLRGRAHNEQFF
>NA|TRBV7-3|NA|TRBJ2-1
TGTGCCAGCAGCTTGGGCGTTAGCTCCTACAATGAGCAGTTCTTC
CASSLGVSSYNEQFF
>NA|TRBV7-2|NA|TRBJ2-7
TGTGCCAGCAGCAATGCCCAGGGTTCCTACGAGCAGTACTTC
CASSNAQGSYEQYF
>NA|TRBV4-2|few|TRBJ2-7
TGTGCCAGCAGCCAAGACTTAGGGTCATTCCTCGACGAGCAGTACTTC
CASSQDLGSFLDEQYF
>NA|TRBV11-2|NA|TRBJ2-7
TGTGCCAGCAGCTTATGGGGAAATGAGGAGCAGTACTTC
CASSLWGNEEQYF
>TRBD1|TRBV29-1|NA|TRBJ2-7
TGCAGCGTTAGGGGGCAGTCGGTCTACGAGCAGTACTTC
CSVRGQSVYEQYF
>TRBD1|TRBV10-1|NA|TRBJ2-3
TGCGCCAGCCAAGGACAGGCTATATCCCGGAAAACAGATACGCAGTATTTT
CASQGQAISRKTDTQYF
>NA|TRBV21-1|NA|TRBJ1-2
TGTGCCAGCAGCCTACACCAGGGACGGAGCTATGGCTACACCTTC
CASSLHQGRSYGYTF
>NA|TRBV6-5|NA|TRBJ1-1
TGTGCCAGCAGCCTTCTAGGCACTGAAGCTTTCTTT
CASSLLGTEAFF
>NA|TRBV2|NA|TRBJ1-2
TGTGCCAGCAGTGTCGTCGGAGGGTTAGGTGCGGATGGCTACACCTTC
CASSVVGGLGADGYTF
>TRBD1|TRBV7-2|NA|TRBJ2-3
TGTGCCAGCAGCTCCGGACAGGGGGTGCGCACAGATACGCAGTATTTT
CASSSGQGVRTDTQYF
>NA|TRBV24-1|NA|TRBJ2-1
TGTGCCACCGGGGAGCTAGCTCATGAGCAGTTCTTC
CATGELAHEQFF
>NA|TRBV2|NA|TRBJ2-5
TGTGCCAGCAAGCCTCCTATTGGGCCGGAGACCCAGTACTTC
CASKPPIGPETQYF
>NA|TRBV20-1|NA|TRBJ1-2
TGCAGTGCTAGTCGGCAGGGTGGCTACACCTTC
CSASRQGGYTF
>TRBD1|TRBV2|few|TRBJ1-5
TGTGCCAGCAGTGCTAGGACAGGGAATCAGCCCCAGCATTTT
CASSARTGNQPQHF